This is a list of T cell receptor beta chains from one sample in a study of vaccination and CD4 T cells after COVID-19. Using its own MiXCR run on the PCR reads, TCRdb lists one record per CDR3 protein. This sample carries about 18,000 distinct CDR3 sequences, 60% to 80% of them seen once, and the ten largest clones take 1%. The sequenced sample was CD4+ T cells from blood, obtained before SARS-CoV-2 vaccination. The receptors here all came from a human donor who had recovered from COVID-19. Both conserved end residues are part of each CDR3. Fields, in order: CDR3 protein, clone size, V gene, J gene. Not all rows give a size; the values are once, few, many and, for expanded clones, a class.

CASSQRRGSYNEQFF,few,TRBV6-1,TRBJ2-1
CASSSPGQGDTGELFF,few,TRBV6-5,TRBJ2-2
CASSSLRTNVGTINEQFF,once,TRBV6-2/TRBV6-3,TRBJ2-1
CASSEGSTDTQYF,.,TRBV2,TRBJ2-3
CSARSGDPNTGELFF,few,TRBV20-1,TRBJ2-2
CASSTGLEQYF,.,TRBV19,TRBJ2-7
CATSRKTGAQETQYF,few,TRBV15,TRBJ2-5
CATSRDSGIGVGEQFF,.,TRBV15,TRBJ2-1
CASSLWTEETQYF,.,TRBV7-2,TRBJ2-5
CSASSSETQYF,.,TRBV20-1,TRBJ2-5
CSASRTGAYEQYF,.,TRBV20-1,TRBJ2-7
CASSLAFYEQYF,.,TRBV5-8,TRBJ2-7
CASGTSGSTDTQYF,.,TRBV19,TRBJ2-3
CAWSRNLAGELFF,.,TRBV30,TRBJ2-2
CASSVGEWGTEAFF,.,TRBV2,TRBJ1-1
CASSGSYEQYF,.,TRBV6-1,TRBJ2-7
CASSYPRGPNADTQYF,.,TRBV5-4,TRBJ2-3
CASSTGQGSTEAFF,.,TRBV19,TRBJ1-1
CASSRTGGYSNQPQHF,.,TRBV6-2/TRBV6-3,TRBJ1-5
CASSYSRTSGRETQYF,.,TRBV11-2,TRBJ2-5
CAGGRSSYGYTF,few,TRBV28,TRBJ1-2
CSARDPREGRTDTQYF,.,TRBV20-1,TRBJ2-3
CASRHSLGGSIQPQHF,.,TRBV27,TRBJ1-5
CASSPTPGRLTEAFF,.,TRBV11-2,TRBJ1-1
CSARDHVGGPSRPPYEQYF,.,TRBV20-1,TRBJ2-7
CSAQPAGTDTQYF,.,TRBV20-1,TRBJ2-3
CASSINNRGRNSPLHF,few,TRBV7-8,TRBJ1-6
CAWSVGRGRQPQHF,.,TRBV30,TRBJ1-5
CASSFDRSNTEAFF,.,TRBV7-8,TRBJ1-1
CASSYHVVETYNSPLHF,.,TRBV6-5,TRBJ1-6
CSARDTGQRRTDTQYF,.,TRBV20-1,TRBJ2-3
CSAEDRGLNSNQPQHF,few,TRBV20-1,TRBJ1-5
CATQAGAVSSYEQYF,few,TRBV6-2/TRBV6-3,TRBJ2-7
CASSTRAGNQPQHF,.,TRBV28,TRBJ1-5
CSAPSATSTDTQYF,few,TRBV20-1,TRBJ2-3
CSAWTGTSGKHEQYF,.,TRBV20-1,TRBJ2-7
CAWSVNLAGAGEQYF,.,TRBV30,TRBJ2-7
CASSLALGGGLYEQYF,few,TRBV7-2,TRBJ2-7
CSARDSLNTEAFF,few,TRBV20-1,TRBJ1-1
CASSEARGGAYNEQFF,few,TRBV6-1,TRBJ2-1
CASSLGPTGNYGYTF,.,TRBV7-6,TRBJ1-2
CASSLTRDTEAFF,.,TRBV11-2,TRBJ1-1
CASAPSGTSETQYF,.,TRBV7-2,TRBJ2-5
CASSLVWGSGANVLTF,.,TRBV7-2,TRBJ2-6
CASRLSGTGGHQPQHF,few,TRBV19,TRBJ1-5
CATSRDLGRSLPQHF,few,TRBV15,TRBJ1-5
CASCSGTLDTGELFF,.,TRBV4-1,TRBJ2-2
CASSLVGQGEEPQHF,.,TRBV27,TRBJ1-5
CASSLTGQGQTQYF,.,TRBV7-3,TRBJ2-5
CASRYGGSSYNEQFF,.,TRBV6-1,TRBJ2-1
CASSGQFYTEAFF,few,TRBV12-3/TRBV12-4,TRBJ1-1
CAILLPGLATSTDTQYF,.,TRBV12-3/TRBV12-4,TRBJ2-3
CASSHGTTVDTQYF,once,TRBV5-8,TRBJ2-3
CASSLARLAGGFNTGELFF,.,TRBV7-8,TRBJ2-2
CATSRDFRESGDQPQHF,few,TRBV15,TRBJ1-5
CASSLGQGVDTQYF,.,TRBV11-2,TRBJ2-3
CASSEASRVAVLTF,.,TRBV2,TRBJ2-6
CAISESLAGADGELFF,.,TRBV10-3,TRBJ2-2